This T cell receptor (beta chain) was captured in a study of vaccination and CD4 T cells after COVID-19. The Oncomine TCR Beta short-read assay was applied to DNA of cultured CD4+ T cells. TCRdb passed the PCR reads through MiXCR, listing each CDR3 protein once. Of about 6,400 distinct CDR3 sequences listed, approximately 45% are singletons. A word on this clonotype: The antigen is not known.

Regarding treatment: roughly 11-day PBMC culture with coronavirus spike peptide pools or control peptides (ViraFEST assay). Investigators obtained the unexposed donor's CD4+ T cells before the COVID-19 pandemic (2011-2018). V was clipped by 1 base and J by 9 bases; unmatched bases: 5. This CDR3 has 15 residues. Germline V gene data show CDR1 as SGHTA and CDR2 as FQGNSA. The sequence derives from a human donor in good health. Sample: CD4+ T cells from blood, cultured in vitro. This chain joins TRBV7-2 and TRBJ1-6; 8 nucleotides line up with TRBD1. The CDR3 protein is CASSLGTGISSPLHF. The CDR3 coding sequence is TGTGCCAGCAGCTTAGGGACAGGGATAAGTTCACCCCTCCACTTT.